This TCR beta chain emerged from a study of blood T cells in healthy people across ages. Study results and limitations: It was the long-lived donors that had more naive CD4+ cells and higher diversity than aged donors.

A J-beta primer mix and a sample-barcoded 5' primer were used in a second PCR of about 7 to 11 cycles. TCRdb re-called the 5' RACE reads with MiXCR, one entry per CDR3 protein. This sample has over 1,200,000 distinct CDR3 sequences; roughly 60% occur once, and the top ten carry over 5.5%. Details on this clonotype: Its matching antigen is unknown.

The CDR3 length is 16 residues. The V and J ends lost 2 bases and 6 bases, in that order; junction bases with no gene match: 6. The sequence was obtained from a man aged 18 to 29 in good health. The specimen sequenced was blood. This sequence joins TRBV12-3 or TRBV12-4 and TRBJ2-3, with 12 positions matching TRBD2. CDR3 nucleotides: TGTGCCAGCAGTTTACTAGCGGGGGGGATAAACGATACGCAGTATTTT. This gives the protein CASSLLAGGINDTQYF.